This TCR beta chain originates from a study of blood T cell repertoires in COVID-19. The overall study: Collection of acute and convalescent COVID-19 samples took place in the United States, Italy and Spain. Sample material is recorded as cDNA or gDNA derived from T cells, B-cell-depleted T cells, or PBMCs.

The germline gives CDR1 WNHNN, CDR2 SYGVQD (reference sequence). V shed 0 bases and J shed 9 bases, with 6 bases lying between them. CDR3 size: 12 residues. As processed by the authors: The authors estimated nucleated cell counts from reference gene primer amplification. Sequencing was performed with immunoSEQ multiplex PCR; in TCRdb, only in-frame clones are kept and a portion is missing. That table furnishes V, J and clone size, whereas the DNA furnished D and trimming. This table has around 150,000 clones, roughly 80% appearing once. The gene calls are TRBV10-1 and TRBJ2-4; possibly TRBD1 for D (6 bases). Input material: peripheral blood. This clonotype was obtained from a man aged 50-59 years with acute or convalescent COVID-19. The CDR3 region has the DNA TGCGCCAGCAGTGAGTCGACAGGCATTCAGTACTTC. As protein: CASSESTGIQYF.